Sequencing of this TCR beta chain was carried out in a study of technical replicates of blood from a handful of donors. V was shortened by 6 bases and J by 2 bases, with 8 bases between the two germline ends. CDR1 and CDR2 from the germline V gene are MDHEN and SYDVKM. The CDR3 is made up of 13 amino acids. This table comes from immunoSEQ multiplex PCR, and its TCRdb copy is limited to in-frame clones, with some not included. The sample includes some 71,000 clones, about 96% of them seen just once. This chain connects TRBV28 to TRBJ1-5; D is unresolved. The sequencing input was T cells isolated from PBMCs. This TCR was sampled from a human donor in good health. The CDR3 protein is CASSPSGNQPQHF. The CDR3 nucleotides read TGTGCCAGCAGCCCTTCGGGCAATCAGCCCCAGCATTTT. The full variable domain, in which reference TRBV28 and TRBJ1-5 provide the parts outside the CDR3, is DVKVTQSSRYLVKRTGEKVFLECVQDMDHENMFWYRQDPGLGLRLIYFSYDVKMKEKGDIPEGYSVSREKKERFSLILESASTNQTSMYLCASSPSGNQPQHFGDGTRLSIL.